The clone carrying this T cell receptor (beta chain) was seen a handful of times. Its antigen is unidentified. This entry comes from a study of response to subunit inactivated influenza vaccine. Findings and caveats of the study: The authors put forward the suggestion that each seasonal influenza vaccination may bring in only a limited number of new T cells.

Germline V CDR1 and CDR2: MNHEY, SVGEGT. The CDR3 is made up of 16 amino acids. V lost 0 bases, J lost 2 bases, and 13 bases lay in between. One entry per CDR3 protein, called by TCRdb with MiXCR from the RT-PCR reads. Of about 610,000 distinct CDR3 sequences detected, about 15% appear once; the ten largest clones hold around 10%. The sequence derives from a man aged 45-65 years who received an inactivated influenza vaccine. The chain uses TRBV6-2 or TRBV6-3 and TRBJ2-5, with D perhaps TRBD2 (5 bases). Source: PBMCs from blood, taken 11 to 12 days after vaccination. The CDR3 region is CASSYSREDEQETQYF. In nucleotides, the CDR3 is TGTGCCAGCAGTTACTCGAGGGAAGACGAACAAGAGACCCAGTACTTC.